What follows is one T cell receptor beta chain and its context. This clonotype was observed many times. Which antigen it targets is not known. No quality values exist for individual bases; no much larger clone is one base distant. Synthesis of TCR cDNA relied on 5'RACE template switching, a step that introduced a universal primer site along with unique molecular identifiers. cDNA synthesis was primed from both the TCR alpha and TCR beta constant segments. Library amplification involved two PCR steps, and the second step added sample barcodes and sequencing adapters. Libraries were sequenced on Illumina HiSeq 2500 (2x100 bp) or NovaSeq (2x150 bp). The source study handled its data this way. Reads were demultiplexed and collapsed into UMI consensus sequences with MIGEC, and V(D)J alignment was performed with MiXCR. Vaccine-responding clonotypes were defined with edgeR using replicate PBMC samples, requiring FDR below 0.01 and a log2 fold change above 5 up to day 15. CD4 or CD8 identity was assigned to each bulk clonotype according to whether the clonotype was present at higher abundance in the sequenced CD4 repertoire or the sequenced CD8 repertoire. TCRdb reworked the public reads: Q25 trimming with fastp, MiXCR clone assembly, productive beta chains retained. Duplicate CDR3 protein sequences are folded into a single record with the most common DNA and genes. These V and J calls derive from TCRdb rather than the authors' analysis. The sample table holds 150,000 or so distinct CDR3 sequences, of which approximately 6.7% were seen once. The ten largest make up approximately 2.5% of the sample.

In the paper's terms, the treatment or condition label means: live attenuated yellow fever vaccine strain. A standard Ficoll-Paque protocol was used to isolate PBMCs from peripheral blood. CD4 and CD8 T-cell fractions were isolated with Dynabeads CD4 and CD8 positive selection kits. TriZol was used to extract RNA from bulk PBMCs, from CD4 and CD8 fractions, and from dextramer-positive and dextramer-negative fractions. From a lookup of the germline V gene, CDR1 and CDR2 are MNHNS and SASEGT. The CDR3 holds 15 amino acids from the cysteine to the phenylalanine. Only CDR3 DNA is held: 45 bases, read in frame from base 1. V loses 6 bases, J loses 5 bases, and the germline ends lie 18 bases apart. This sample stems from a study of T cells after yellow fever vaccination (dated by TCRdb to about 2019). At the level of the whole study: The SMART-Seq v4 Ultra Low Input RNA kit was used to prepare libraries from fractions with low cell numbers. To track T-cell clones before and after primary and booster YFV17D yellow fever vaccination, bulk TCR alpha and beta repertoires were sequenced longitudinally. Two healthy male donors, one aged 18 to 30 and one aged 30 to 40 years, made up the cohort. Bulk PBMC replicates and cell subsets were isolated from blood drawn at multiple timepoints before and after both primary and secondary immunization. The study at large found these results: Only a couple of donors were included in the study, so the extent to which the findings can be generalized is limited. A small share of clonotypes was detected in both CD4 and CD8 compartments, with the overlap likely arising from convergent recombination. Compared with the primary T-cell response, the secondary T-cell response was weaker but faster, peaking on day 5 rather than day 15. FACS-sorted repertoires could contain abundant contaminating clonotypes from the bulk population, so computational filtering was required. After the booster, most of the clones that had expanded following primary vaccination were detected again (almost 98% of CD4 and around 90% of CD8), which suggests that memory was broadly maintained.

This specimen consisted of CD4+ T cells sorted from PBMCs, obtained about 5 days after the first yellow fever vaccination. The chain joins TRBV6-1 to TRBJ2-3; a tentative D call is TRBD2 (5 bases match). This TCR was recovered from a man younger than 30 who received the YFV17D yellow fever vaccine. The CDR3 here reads CASSSYTLALDTQYF. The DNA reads TGTGCCAGCAGCAGTTACACCCTAGCTTTAGATACGCAGTATTTT.